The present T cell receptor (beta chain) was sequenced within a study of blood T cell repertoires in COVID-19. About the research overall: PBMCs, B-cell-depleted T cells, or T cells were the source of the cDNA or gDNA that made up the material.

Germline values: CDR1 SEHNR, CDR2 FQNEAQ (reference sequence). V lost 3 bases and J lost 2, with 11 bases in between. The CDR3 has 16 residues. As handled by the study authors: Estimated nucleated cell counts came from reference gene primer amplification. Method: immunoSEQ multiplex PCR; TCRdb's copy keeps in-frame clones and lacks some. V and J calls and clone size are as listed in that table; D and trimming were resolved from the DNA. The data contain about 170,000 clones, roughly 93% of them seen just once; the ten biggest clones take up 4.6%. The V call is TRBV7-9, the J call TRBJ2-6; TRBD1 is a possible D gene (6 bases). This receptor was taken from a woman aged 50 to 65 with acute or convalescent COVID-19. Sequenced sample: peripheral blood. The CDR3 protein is CASSLSGGTGANVLTF. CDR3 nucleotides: TGTGCCAGCAGCTTGAGTGGGGGCACTGGGGCCAACGTCCTGACTTTC.